Listed below are T cell receptor beta chains from one sample, sequenced in a study of vaccination and CD4 T cells after COVID-19. These receptors have no known antigen. One entry per CDR3 protein results from TCRdb running MiXCR on the PCR reads. The sample gives under 20,000 distinct CDR3 sequences, about half of which show up once; approximately 13% is in the top ten. The sequencing input was CD4+ T cells from blood, cultured in vitro. These receptors originate from a human donor who had recovered from COVID-19. Each CDR3 is given with its conserved first and last residue. A D gene is named only where the DNA matches it firmly. Size is stated for part of the rows, as once, few or many counts, or as a class when the clone is expanded.

TRBJ2-7,TRBV4-2,TRBD1,-,CASSRFDRVDEQYF,TGTGCCAGCAGCCGCTTCGACAGGGTAGACGAGCAGTACTTC
TRBJ2-3,TRBV11-3,TRBD2,-,CASSKRDSTDTQYF,TGTGCCAGCAGCAAGCGGGACTCCACAGATACGCAGTATTTT
TRBJ1-4,TRBV4-1,-,-,CASSQIPTGAAEKLFF,TGCGCCAGCAGCCAGATCCCAACGGGGGCGGCCGAAAAACTGTTTTTT
TRBJ1-2,TRBV7-9,-,-,CASSLGGQWGYTF,TGTGCCAGCAGCTTAGGGGGTCAGTGGGGCTACACCTTC
TRBJ2-7,TRBV10-3,-,-,CAISEGGNQQYF,TGTGCCATCAGTGAAGGTGGAAACCAGCAGTACTTC
TRBJ1-2,TRBV29-1,-,few,CSVEDLTGYGYTF,TGCAGCGTTGAAGATCTTACGGGGTATGGCTACACCTTC
TRBJ1-6,TRBV15,-,-,CATSESTWDSLHF,TGTGCCACCAGCGAGTCAACCTGGGATTCCCTCCACTTT
TRBJ1-1,TRBV28,-,-,CASTRGHRVRNTEAFF,TGTGCCAGCACCAGGGGCCACAGGGTCCGGAACACTGAAGCTTTCTTT
TRBJ2-7,TRBV7-8,TRBD1,-,CASSLTGGTYEQYF,TGTGCCAGCAGCTTGACAGGGGGTACCTACGAGCAGTACTTC
TRBJ1-3,TRBV20-1,-,-,CSAREVPSQGVSGNTIYF,TGCAGTGCTAGAGAAGTCCCCTCGCAGGGAGTCTCTGGAAACACCATATATTTT
TRBJ1-4,TRBV20-1,-,-,CSARDLGRVGNEKLFF,TGCAGTGCTAGAGATCTAGGGAGGGTGGGAAATGAAAAACTGTTTTTT
TRBJ1-5,TRBV19,TRBD1,-,CASSIRSDRDQPQHF,TGTGCCAGTAGTATTCGATCGGACAGGGATCAGCCCCAGCATTTT
TRBJ2-1,TRBV20-1,TRBD1,-,CSVAGTGFSHEQFF,TGCAGTGTCGCCGGGACAGGCTTCAGTCATGAGCAGTTCTTC
TRBJ1-1,TRBV19,TRBD1,-,CASSTGQGVSEAFF,TGTGCCAGTAGTACGGGACAGGGCGTGAGTGAAGCTTTCTTT
TRBJ1-2,TRBV24-1,-,few,CATSDSQGGENGYTF,TGTGCCACCAGTGATTCGCAGGGAGGTGAGAATGGCTACACCTTC
TRBJ2-1,TRBV7-9,TRBD1,-,CASSLGHRGLTYNEQFF,TGTGCCAGCAGCTTAGGACACAGGGGCCTGACCTACAATGAGCAGTTCTTC
TRBJ2-1,TRBV7-2,TRBD2,few,CASSLGGLADNEQFF,TGTGCCAGCAGCCTAGGGGGACTAGCGGACAATGAGCAGTTCTTC
TRBJ1-1,TRBV7-3,TRBD1,-,CASSLTLGQGTEAFF,TGTGCCAGCAGCTTAACGCTCGGACAGGGCACTGAAGCTTTCTTT
TRBJ2-3,TRBV7-9,TRBD2,few,CASSLALAENTDTQYF,TGTGCCAGCAGCTTAGCACTAGCGGAGAACACGGATACGCAGTATTTT
TRBJ1-2,TRBV7-2,-,-,CASSQGSRGYGYTF,TGTGCCAGCAGCCAAGGTAGCAGGGGCTATGGCTACACCTTC
TRBJ2-1,TRBV10-1,TRBD1,-,CASSSAGTGGNEQFF,TGCGCCAGCAGCTCCGCCGGGACAGGAGGCAATGAGCAGTTCTTC
TRBJ1-2,TRBV28,-,once,CASRVGSVRGGYTF,TGTGCCAGCAGAGTCGGGTCAGTGAGGGGGGGCTACACCTTC
TRBJ2-7,TRBV6-5,TRBD1,-,CASSYRKYPGQGSYEQYF,TGTGCCAGCAGTTACAGGAAATATCCGGGACAGGGCTCCTACGAGCAGTACTTC
TRBJ2-5,TRBV7-9,-,-,CASSLAGRETQYF,TGTGCCAGCAGCTTAGCTGGGCGGGAGACCCAGTACTTC
TRBJ2-7,TRBV20-1,TRBD1,few,CSASYQGQGNSEQYF,TGCAGTGCTAGTTATCAAGGACAGGGGAACAGCGAGCAGTACTTC
TRBJ2-6,TRBV6-5,-,-,CASSLTGMGANVLTF,TGTGCCAGCAGTTTAACAGGGATGGGGGCCAACGTCCTGACTTTC
TRBJ1-5,TRBV6-5,-,few,CASSYGDVSNQPQHF,TGTGCCAGCAGTTATGGGGACGTTAGCAATCAGCCCCAGCATTTT
TRBJ2-3,TRBV11-3,TRBD2,-,CASSLSFGREADTQYF,TGTGCCAGCAGCTTAAGTTTCGGGCGGGAGGCAGATACGCAGTATTTT
TRBJ1-5,TRBV20-1,-,few,CSASGEFGGQPQHF,TGCAGTGCTAGCGGGGAGTTTGGAGGTCAGCCCCAGCATTTT
TRBJ2-5,TRBV5-4,-,once,CASSLEQGDATQYF,TGTGCCAGCAGCTTGGAACAGGGCGACGCGACCCAGTACTTC
TRBJ2-7,TRBV6-1,-,-,CASSEALGAGSYEQYF,TGTGCCAGCAGTGAAGCGCTGGGGGCCGGTTCTTACGAGCAGTACTTC
TRBJ2-7,TRBV2,TRBD1,few,CASSARTGSNSYEQYF,TGTGCCAGCAGTGCCAGGACAGGCTCAAACTCCTACGAGCAGTACTTC
TRBJ1-2,TRBV19,TRBD1,-,CASSGRTGGYTF,TGTGCCAGTAGTGGGCGGACAGGGGGCTACACCTTC
TRBJ1-2,TRBV6-1,TRBD1,-,CASRRQGSSGGYTF,TGTGCCAGCAGGAGACAGGGATCCTCGGGCGGCTACACCTTC
TRBJ1-2,TRBV6-1,-,-,CASSEDRPYGYTF,TGTGCCAGCAGTGAGGACAGACCCTATGGCTACACCTTC
TRBJ1-2,TRBV6-2/TRBV6-3,-,-,CASRTAANYGYTF,TGTGCCAGCCGGACAGCAGCTAACTATGGCTACACCTTC
TRBJ1-4,TRBV6-5,TRBD1,-,CASSSTGLSEKLFF,TGTGCCAGCAGTTCGACAGGGCTTAGTGAAAAACTGTTTTTT
TRBJ2-7,TRBV20-1,TRBD2,-,CSARGGLAGNEQYF,TGCAGTGCTAGAGGGGGACTAGCGGGGAACGAGCAGTACTTC
TRBJ2-2,TRBV5-1,-,few,CASSLVPGELFF,TGCGCCAGCAGCTTGGTTCCCGGGGAGCTGTTTTTT
TRBJ2-5,TRBV9,TRBD2,-,CASSVGAGGPETQYF,TGTGCCAGCAGCGTAGGGGCGGGAGGACCGGAGACCCAGTACTTC
TRBJ2-4,TRBV20-1,-,few,CSGKAAGENIQYF,TGCAGTGGGAAGGCGGCAGGAGAAAACATTCAGTACTTC
TRBJ1-5,TRBV10-2,-,-,CASSEEQASYQPQHF,TGCGCCAGCAGTGAGGAACAGGCCTCGTATCAGCCCCAGCATTTT
TRBJ2-7,TRBV10-1,TRBD2,once,CASSEAGPPVEQYF,TGCGCCAGCAGTGAAGCGGGGCCTCCTGTCGAGCAGTACTTC